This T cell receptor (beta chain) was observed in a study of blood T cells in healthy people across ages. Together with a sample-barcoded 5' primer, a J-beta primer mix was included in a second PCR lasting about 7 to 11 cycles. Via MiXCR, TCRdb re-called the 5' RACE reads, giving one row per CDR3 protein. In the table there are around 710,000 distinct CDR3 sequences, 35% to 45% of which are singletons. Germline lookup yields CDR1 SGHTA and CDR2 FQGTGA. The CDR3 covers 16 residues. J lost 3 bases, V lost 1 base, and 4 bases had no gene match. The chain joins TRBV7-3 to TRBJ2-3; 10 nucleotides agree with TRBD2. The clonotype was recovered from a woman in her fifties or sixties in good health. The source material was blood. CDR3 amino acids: CASSLRAGGRTDTQYF. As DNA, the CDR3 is TGTGCCAGCAGCTTAAGAGCGGGGGGGAGGACAGATACGCAGTATTTT. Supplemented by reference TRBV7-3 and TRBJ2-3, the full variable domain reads GAGVSQTPSNKVTEKGKYVELRCDPISGHTALYWYRQSLGQGPEFLIYFQGTGAADDSGLPNDRFFAVRPEGSVSTLKIQRTERGDSAVYLCASSLRAGGRTDTQYFGPGTRLTVL.